The table lists the clone carrying this T cell receptor beta chain with a few counts. Its antigen is not identified. With molecular barcodes, quantitative 5'-RACE was used to make the TCR beta libraries. MiXCR was run by TCRdb on the 5' RACE reads, yielding one entry per CDR3 protein. The sample shows 700,000 to 1,000,000 distinct CDR3 sequences, about 10% of them seen only once. The data were taken from a study of CD8 T cells in ankylosing spondylitis. General study points: Before this, some motif variants had been reported in reactive arthritis synovial fluid and blood. One TCR beta motif, made up of several highly homologous variants, appeared characteristic of ankylosing spondylitis blood.

Germline loops: CDR1 LGHDT, CDR2 YNNKEL (reference sequence). Trimming stripped 1 base from V and 8 bases from J, with 6 bases between. The CDR3 consists of 12 residues. This TCR was recovered from a male donor with ankylosing spondylitis. The V and J genes are TRBV3-1 and TRBJ1-3, with D unresolved. The sequenced sample consisted of blood, either unsorted or a sorted T cell fraction (not recorded which). The CDR3 bases are TGTGCCAGCAGCCAAGTGTCGCACACCATATATTTT. This sequence encodes CASSQVSHTIYF.